Sequencing of this TCR beta chain was carried out in a study of tumor-infiltrating lymphocytes in primary liver carcinoma. The source material, 20-30 mg of unsorted bulk tissue, was used to co-extract RNA and DNA. Starting from roughly 540 ng of total RNA, TCR beta cDNA was produced with a primer in the constant region. Libraries for TCR beta were built through three nested multiplex PCR rounds, which together made up a slightly modified ARM-PCR procedure. The opening two PCR rounds, around 10 cycles each, paired TRBV1-TRBV30 forward primers with a C-beta reverse primer. TCRdb processed the multiplex PCR reads anew with MiXCR; each CDR3 protein has one entry. Among roughly 80,000 distinct CDR3 sequences listed, approximately 70% were seen once. With respect to this clonotype: The conserved phenylalanine or tryptophan is not found at the CDR3 terminus, so this likely reflects a read error.

The CDR3 has 13 residues. Germline V gene lookup returns CDR1 SQVTM and CDR2 ANQGSEA. This clonotype was obtained from a man aged 40-55 years with primary liver carcinoma and hepatitis B virus infection. The chain joins TRBV29-1 to TRBJ2-4; D gene uncertain. What was sequenced was tumor-adjacent normal liver tissue. The CDR3 reads CSVGKAGKNIQYS. As DNA, the CDR3 is TGCAGCGTTGGGAAGGCTGGCAAAAATATTCAGTACTCC.